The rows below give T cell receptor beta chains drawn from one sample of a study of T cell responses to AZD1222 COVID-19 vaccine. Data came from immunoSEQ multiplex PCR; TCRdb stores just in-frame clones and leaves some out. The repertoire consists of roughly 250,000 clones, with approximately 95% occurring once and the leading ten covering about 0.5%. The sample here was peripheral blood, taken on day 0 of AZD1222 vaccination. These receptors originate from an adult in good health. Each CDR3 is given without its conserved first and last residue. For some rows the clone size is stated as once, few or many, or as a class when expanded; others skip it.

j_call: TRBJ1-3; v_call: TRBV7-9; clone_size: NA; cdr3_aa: ASSQTANTIY
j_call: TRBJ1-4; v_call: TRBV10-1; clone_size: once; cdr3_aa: ASSESESLGEKLF
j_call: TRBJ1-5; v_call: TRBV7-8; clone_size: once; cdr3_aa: ASSGTGLLNQPQH
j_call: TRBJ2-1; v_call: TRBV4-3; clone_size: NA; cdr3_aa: ASSRDGAGDNEQF
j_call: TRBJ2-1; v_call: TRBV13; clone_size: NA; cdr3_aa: ASRRNGEQF
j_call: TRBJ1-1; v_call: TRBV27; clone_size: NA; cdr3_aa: ASSLSGRGTEAF
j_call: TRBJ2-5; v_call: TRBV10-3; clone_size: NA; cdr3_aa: AIRPGGETQY
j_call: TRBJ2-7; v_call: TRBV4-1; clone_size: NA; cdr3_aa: ASSQVSRGVYEQY
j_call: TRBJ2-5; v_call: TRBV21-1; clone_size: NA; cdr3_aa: ASSKAPSGGSRETQY
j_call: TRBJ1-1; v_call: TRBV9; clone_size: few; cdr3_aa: ASSVSRGSEAF
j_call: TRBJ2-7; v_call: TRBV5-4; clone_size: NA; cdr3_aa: ASSSRAGGSYEQY
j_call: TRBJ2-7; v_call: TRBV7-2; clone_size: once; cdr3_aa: ASSPGPSWDEQY
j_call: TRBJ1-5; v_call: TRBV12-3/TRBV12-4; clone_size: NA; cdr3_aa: ASSLEKNQPQH
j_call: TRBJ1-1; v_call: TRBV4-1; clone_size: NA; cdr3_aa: ASSQVGADTEAF
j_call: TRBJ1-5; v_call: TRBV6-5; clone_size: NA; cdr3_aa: ASSIQTFLPQAQH
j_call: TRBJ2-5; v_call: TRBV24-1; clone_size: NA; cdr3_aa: ATSDRGRNQETQY
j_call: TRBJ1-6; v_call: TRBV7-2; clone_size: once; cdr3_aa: ASSLVGAYYNSPLH
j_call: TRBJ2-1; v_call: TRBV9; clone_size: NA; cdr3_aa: ASSAWTGGRNEQF
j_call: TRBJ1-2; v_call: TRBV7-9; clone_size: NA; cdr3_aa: AIQELYGYT
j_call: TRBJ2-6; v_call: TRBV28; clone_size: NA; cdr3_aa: ASSFGHSGANVLT
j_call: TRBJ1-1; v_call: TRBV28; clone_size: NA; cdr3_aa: ATFGPGGFREAF
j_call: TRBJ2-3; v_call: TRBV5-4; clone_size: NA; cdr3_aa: ASSPKAGLATDTQY
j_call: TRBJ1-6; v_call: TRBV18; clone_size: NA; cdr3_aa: ASSPAGTGGDSPLH
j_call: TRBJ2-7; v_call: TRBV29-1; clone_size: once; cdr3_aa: SVVETSGAYEQY
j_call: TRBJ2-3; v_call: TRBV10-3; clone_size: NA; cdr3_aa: AIRSLPRRTDTQY
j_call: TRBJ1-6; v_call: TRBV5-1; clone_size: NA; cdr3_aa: ASSAATGGDGNSPLH
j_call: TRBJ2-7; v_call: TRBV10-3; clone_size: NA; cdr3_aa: AISGRGSGEQY
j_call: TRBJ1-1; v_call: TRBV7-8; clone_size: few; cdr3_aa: ASSPRLNTEAF
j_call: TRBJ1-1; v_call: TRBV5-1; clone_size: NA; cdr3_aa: ASSLPGTKNTEAF
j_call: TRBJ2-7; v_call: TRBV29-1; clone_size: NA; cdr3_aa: SVRVSYEQY
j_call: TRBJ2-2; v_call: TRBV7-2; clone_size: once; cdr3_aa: ASSRRTLNTGELF
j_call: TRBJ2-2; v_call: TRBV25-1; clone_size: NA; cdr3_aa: ASSENRWAGELF
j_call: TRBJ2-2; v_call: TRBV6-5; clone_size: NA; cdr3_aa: ASRQTGATGELF
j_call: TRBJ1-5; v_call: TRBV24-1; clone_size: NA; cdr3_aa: ATSLTPGQGEDQPQH
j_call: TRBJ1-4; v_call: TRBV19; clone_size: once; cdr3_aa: ASSDWRTNEKLF
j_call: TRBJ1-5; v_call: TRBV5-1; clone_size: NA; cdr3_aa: ASSPGNGNQPQH
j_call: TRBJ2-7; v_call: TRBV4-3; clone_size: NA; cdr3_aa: ASSQDTTREQY
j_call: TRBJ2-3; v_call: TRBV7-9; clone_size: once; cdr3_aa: ASSLAIGDTQY
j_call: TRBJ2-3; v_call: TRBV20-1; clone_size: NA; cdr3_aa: SASGGLGADTQY
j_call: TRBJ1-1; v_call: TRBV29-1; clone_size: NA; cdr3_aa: SVLGQAGTEAF
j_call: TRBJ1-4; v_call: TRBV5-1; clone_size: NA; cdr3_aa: ASSVGHDEKLF